A single T cell receptor beta chain is shown here with its context. These data originate in a study of shared clonotypes between healthy human individuals. Data came from immunoSEQ multiplex PCR; TCRdb stores just in-frame clones and leaves some out. The sample has some 1.1 million clones, approximately 77% seen once. The germline V gene has CDR1 SGHTA and CDR2 FQGNSA. The ends were cut back, 2 bases at V and 6 bases at J, with 8 bases in the middle. The CDR3 has 12 amino acids. The sequencing sample was made of memory CD4+ T cells from PBMCs. Subset denoted: CD45RA-negative fraction. The TCR comes from a man aged 18 to 29 in good health. Some clones in this sample may be carry-over from other donors' samples. This rearrangement joins TRBV7-2 to TRBJ2-7; D is perhaps TRBD2 (5 bases). The CDR3 nucleotides read TGTGCCAGCAGCTTAATGGGGAGCGAGCAGTACTTC. Translated: CASSLMGSEQYF.